This T cell receptor (beta chain) was found in a study of blood T cell repertoires in COVID-19. Authors' data handling: Reference gene primer amplification gave nucleated cell count estimates. Using immunoSEQ multiplex PCR, the repertoire was profiled, and TCRdb retains in-frame clones only, with some absent. The V and J calls and clone size were taken over from that table, and D and trimming were inferred from the DNA. The sample shows roughly 380,000 clones, about 85% of them seen only once. The CDR3 totals 13 residues. V dropped 0 bases and J dropped 8 bases, with 11 bases sitting between them. CDR1 is SGHRS, CDR2 YFSETQ, per germline.

The V and J genes are TRBV5-1 and TRBJ1-2, with D hard to call. The sample was peripheral blood. The TCR was taken from a woman younger than 30 with acute or convalescent COVID-19. The CDR3: CASSLAEENGYTF. CDR3 nucleotide sequence: TGCGCCAGCAGCTTGGCCGAGGAAAACGGCTACACCTTC.